The 32 T cell receptor beta chains below come from one sample, sequenced in a study of blood T cell repertoires in COVID-19. The data were produced by immunoSEQ multiplex PCR, yet TCRdb's version contains in-frame clones alone and is incomplete. The data show tens of thousands of clones, with roughly 76% seen just once and about 5.3% held by the top ten. The material sequenced was peripheral blood. These receptors all stem from a woman in her sixties with acute or convalescent COVID-19.

The chain is built from TRBV9 and TRBJ2-7; D call uncertain. The CDR3 is 15 amino acids. Germline CDR1 is SGDLS and CDR2 is YYNGEE. The ends were cut back, 0 bases at V and 2 bases at J, with 12 bases in the middle. CDR3 nucleotide sequence: TGTGCCAGCAGCGTAGGTGGAGCGTGGACCTACGAGCAGTACTTC. Its protein product is CASSVGGAWTYEQYF.

The V call is TRBV5-6, the J call TRBJ2-5, with D perhaps matching TRBD2 (6 bases). The CDR3 runs 15 residues. Germline V CDR1 and CDR2: SGHDT, YYEEEE. V dropped 4 bases and J dropped 0 bases, with 13 bases sitting between them. CDR3 in amino acids: CASSATRDYQETQYF. DNA of the CDR3: TGTGCCAGCAGCGCAACCCGGGACTACCAAGAGACCCAGTACTTC.

In its sample, this clone was seen once. The gene calls are TRBV18 and TRBJ2-7; 8 bases are shared with TRBD1. The junction had 3 bases not matched to a gene; V was cut back by 3 bases and J by 2 bases. The CDR3 loop spans 14 amino acids. Germline V CDR1 and CDR2: KGHSH, LQKENI. CDR3 sequence: CASSPGTGAYEQYF. CDR3 DNA sequence: TGTGCCAGCTCACCGGGGACAGGCGCCTACGAGCAGTACTTC. The whole variable domain, remainder taken from reference TRBV18 and TRBJ2-7, is NAGVMQNPRHLVRRRGQEARLRCSPMKGHSHVYWYRQLPEEGLKFMVYLQKENIIDESGMPKERFSAEFPKEGPSILRIQQVVRGDSAAYFCASSPGTGAYEQYFGPGTRLTVT.

The chain couples TRBV24-1 to TRBJ2-7; weak D call: TRBD1 (6 bases). V gave up 3 bases and J gave up 7 bases, with 18 bases separating them. CDR3 length: 15 amino acids. The germline V gene encodes CDR1 KGHDR and CDR2 SFDVKD. The CDR3 loop is CATSDTRQMQGEQYF. The CDR3 DNA reads TGTGCCACCAGTGATACAAGACAGATGCAGGGGGAGCAGTACTTC.

This clone was found a few times. The chain couples TRBV7-9 to TRBJ1-2; 8 nucleotides align to TRBD1. Trimming took 7 bases from V and 4 from J; bases not matched to a gene: 8. CDR1 SEHNR and CDR2 FQNEAQ come from the germline V gene (reference sequence). This CDR3 region has 14 residues. The CDR3 reads CASTEQGGLYGYTF. The CDR3 region has the DNA TGTGCCAGCACCGAACAGGGGGGCCTCTATGGCTACACCTTC.

This clone has a handful of counts. The rearrangement links TRBV27 to TRBJ1-4; unclear D gene. CDR1 and CDR2 from the germline V gene are MNHEY and SMNVEV (reference sequence). The CDR3 runs 15 residues. Trimming stripped 0 bases from V and 8 bases from J, with 13 bases between. The CDR3 here is CASSLSRGSGEKLFF. In nucleotides, the CDR3 is TGTGCCAGCAGTTTATCACGGGGATCGGGAGAAAAACTGTTTTTT.

V and J are TRBV6-5 and TRBJ1-1; D is unclear. The CDR3 contains 13 residues. The V gene's germline CDR1 is MNHEY and CDR2 SVGAGI. V was pared by 5 bases and J by 4 bases, with 11 bases between. The CDR3 is CASSPSALTEAFF. The CDR3 region has the DNA TGTGCCAGCAGTCCGAGTGCCCTCACTGAAGCTTTCTTT.

The chain recombines TRBV28 with TRBJ2-2, with TRBD1 identical over 8 bases. The CDR3 has 16 residues. The germline V gene has CDR1 MDHEN and CDR2 SYDVKM. With V trimmed by 4 bases and J by 1 base, 5 bases remained unmatched. The CDR3 coding sequence is TGTGCCAGCAGTTCCCTTGGGACAGGGAACACCGGGGAGCTGTTTTTT. Residues: CASSSLGTGNTGELFF. The variable domain in full, with the rest retrieved from reference TRBV28 and TRBJ2-2, is DVKVTQSSRYLVKRTGEKVFLECVQDMDHENMFWYRQDPGLGLRLIYFSYDVKMKEKGDIPEGYSVSREKKERFSLILESASTNQTSMYLCASSSLGTGNTGELFFGEGSRLTVL.

The rearrangement links TRBV11-2 to TRBJ2-7; TRBD2 matches at 8 bases. V shed 5 bases, J shed 2 bases, and the junction held 17 bases outside the gene matches. The CDR3 is 18 amino acids. Germline V gives CDR1 SGHAT, CDR2 FQNNGV. The DNA for the CDR3 is TGTGCCAGCAGCCCTATAAACCACAGAGCGGGAGCCGCCTACGAGCAGTACTTC. It translates to CASSPINHRAGAAYEQYF.

The CDR3 here is CASSEAGTGVNTIYF. For the CDR3, the DNA is TGTGCCAGCAGTGAAGCCGGGACAGGGGTAAACACCATATATTTT. The chain links TRBV2 to TRBJ1-3; 10 bases fit TRBD1. The CDR3 consists of 15 residues. The germline V gene has CDR1 SNHLY and CDR2 FYNNEI. Germline trimming cut 0 bases from V and 6 bases from J; bases unmatched to any gene: 2.

The rearrangement uses TRBV5-5 and TRBJ1-2; tentative D call: TRBD1 (6 bases). Per germline, CDR1 SGHKS and CDR2 YYEKEE (reference sequence). There are 15 residues in the CDR3. Trimming took off 6 bases at V and 4 bases at J, with 19 bases between the two ends. The CDR3 spells CASTLGQGNAYGYTF. The DNA for the CDR3 is TGTGCCAGCACCCTTGGGCAGGGGAATGCCTATGGCTACACCTTC.

CDR3 region: CASSSGVVNTEAFF. CDR3 DNA: TGTGCCAGCAGCTCCGGGGTTGTGAACACTGAAGCTTTCTTT. The V and J genes are TRBV7-9 and TRBJ1-1; no reliable D call. The CDR3 contains 14 residues. Germline V gene lookup returns CDR1 SEHNR and CDR2 FQNEAQ (reference sequence). V lost 4 bases and J 0 bases, leaving 9 bases between the germline ends.

The CDR3: CATSDPQTAKETQYF. For the CDR3, the DNA is TGTGCCACCAGTGATCCACAGACAGCAAAAGAGACCCAGTACTTC. The chain recombines TRBV24-1 with TRBJ2-5; D is possibly TRBD1 (5 bases). The CDR3 loop spans 15 amino acids. V dropped 3 bases and J dropped 3 bases, with 13 bases sitting between them. The V gene's germline CDR1 is KGHDR and CDR2 SFDVKD.

In this sample, this clone turned up once. The chain couples TRBV29-1 to TRBJ1-2, with TRBD1 matching 7 bases. Trimming at V came to 7 bases and at J to 7 bases, leaving 9 bases not matched to a gene. The length of the CDR3 is 12 residues. The V gene's germline CDR1 is SQVTM and CDR2 ANQGSEA. DNA for the CDR3: TGCAGCGCCCCAGGGGGGTACTCTGGCTACACCTTC. Translation gives CSAPGGYSGYTF.

The chain combines TRBV14 with TRBJ2-7, with D possibly being TRBD2 (6 bases). Germline CDR1 reads SGHDN; CDR2 reads FVKESK. V shed 4 bases and J shed 0 bases, with 13 bases lying between them. The CDR3 loop spans 15 amino acids. CDR3 loop: CASSPLGTSSYEQYF. CDR3 nucleotide sequence: TGTGCCAGCAGCCCCTTAGGGACTTCCTCCTACGAGCAGTACTTC.

Note on this clone: Other DNA sequences in this specimen translate into the identical CDR3. This chain uses TRBV6-5 with TRBJ2-5, with 8 bases identical to TRBD2. The V gene end was trimmed by 2 bases and the J gene end by 5 bases; junction bases not matched to a gene: 4. The CDR3 spans 14 residues. The V gene's germline CDR1 is MNHEY and CDR2 SVGAGI. For the CDR3, the DNA is TGTGCCAGCAGTTACAGCGGGAGTCGGGAGACCCAGTACTTC. Residues: CASSYSGSRETQYF.

A few counts support this clone. The chain joins TRBV5-4 to TRBJ2-1; 10 nucleotides match TRBD1. The CDR3 runs 15 residues. The germline V gene encodes CDR1 SGHNT and CDR2 YYREEE (reference sequence). J was trimmed by 4 bases and V by 2 bases; bases with no gene match: 3. The CDR3 nucleotides are TGTGCCAGCAGCTTAGGGGGACAGGGGTACAATGAGCAGTTCTTC. Translation: CASSLGGQGYNEQFF.

The gene calls are TRBV5-4 and TRBJ2-5; tentatively, D is TRBD2 (6 bases). CDR1 and CDR2 from the germline V gene are SGHNT and YYREEE (reference sequence). CDR3 length: 15 residues. V was cut by 10 bases and J by 2 bases, with 21 bases left in between. CDR3: CASSEGGVGQETQYF. CDR3 nucleotide sequence: TGTGCCTCCTCTGAGGGCGGGGTTGGGCAAGAGACCCAGTACTTC.

The V call is TRBV15, the J call TRBJ2-1; 13 nucleotides match TRBD2. Germline V gives CDR1 LNHNV, CDR2 YYDKDF (reference sequence). The CDR3 has 15 residues. Trimming removed 1 base from V and 8 bases from J; junction bases left unmatched: 2. The CDR3 DNA follows: TGTGCCACCAGCAGAGCCGGACTAGCGGGAGATGAGCAGTTCTTC. Protein sequence: CATSRAGLAGDEQFF.

The chain employs TRBV4-1 and TRBJ2-5, with 7 bases that match TRBD2. This CDR3 comprises 18 residues. Trimming removed 0 bases from V and 2 bases from J; junction bases left unmatched: 12. Per the germline V gene, CDR1 is MGHRA and CDR2 is YSYEKL. The CDR3 protein is CASSQDPPYGGGQETQYF. As DNA, the CDR3 is TGCGCCAGCAGCCAAGATCCCCCCTATGGGGGGGGGCAAGAGACCCAGTACTTC.

This chain uses TRBV3-1 (or the pseudogene TRBV3-2) with TRBJ2-3; TRBD1 is a possible D gene (5 bases). The germline CDR1 and CDR2 sequences are LGHDT and YNNKEL (reference sequence). This CDR3 is 15 amino acids long. V was clipped by 1 base and J by 0 bases, with 8 bases between them. The CDR3 reads CASSQGTLSTDTQYF. DNA for the CDR3: TGTGCCAGCAGCCAAGGGACACTTAGCACAGATACGCAGTATTTT.

The chain combines TRBV4-1 with TRBJ1-4; a possible D gene is TRBD1 (5 bases). There are 14 residues in the CDR3. V was shortened by 4 bases and J by 7 bases, with 13 bases between the two germline ends. The germline gives CDR1 MGHRA, CDR2 YSYEKL. The CDR3 DNA sequence: TGCGCCAGCAGCCCGGATTTTAGGGGTGAAAAACTGTTTTTT. This sequence encodes CASSPDFRGEKLFF.

The chain links TRBV9 to TRBJ2-6; 9 nucleotides line up with TRBD1. The length of the CDR3 is 24 residues. V was pared by 3 bases and J by 0 bases, with 25 bases of the junction left unmatched. Germline-derived CDR1 and CDR2 are SGDLS and YYNGEE. CDR3 coding DNA: TGTGCCAGCAGCGCCCCCGGCGGAAAACAAGCGACAGGGGGAAAAACCTCTGGGGCCAACGTCCTGACTTTC. Translated, it gives CASSAPGGKQATGGKTSGANVLTF.

This clone was detected once. The chain recombines TRBV6-5 with TRBJ2-3; TRBD2 aligns across 8 bases. Germline CDR1 MNHEY, CDR2 SVGAGI. The CDR3 has 14 residues. J gave up 6 bases and V 5 bases, and 7 bases lay outside the gene matches. CDR3 coding DNA: TGTGCCAGCAGTATAGCGGGGAGAGGGGATACGCAGTATTTT. It translates to CASSIAGRGDTQYF.

This clone was counted a few times. The chain recombines TRBV7-8 with TRBJ1-1; no definite D call. The CDR3 is 13 residues long. The germline CDR1 and CDR2 sequences are SGHVS and FQNEAQ. Deletions cut 5 bases from V and 11 bases from J, with 18 bases between. The CDR3 region is CASSPLARETAFF. The CDR3 nucleotides are TGTGCCAGCAGCCCATTGGCACGGGAGACGGCTTTCTTT. The full variable domain, completed using reference TRBV7-8 and TRBJ1-1, is GAGVSQSPRYKVAKRGQDVALRCDPISGHVSLFWYQQALGQGPEFLTYFQNEAQLDKSGLPSDRFFAERPEGSVSTLKIQRTQQEDSAVYLCASSPLARETAFFGQGTRLTVV.

The chain recombines TRBV5-1 with TRBJ2-1; TRBD2 matches 9 bases. Germline V gene sequence: CDR1 SGHRS, CDR2 YFSETQ. This CDR3 region has 16 residues. V lost 4 bases, J lost 3 bases, and 8 bases stayed unmatched. CDR3 nucleotides: TGCGCCAGCAGCCGGATCGCTAGCGGGAACTACAATGAGCAGTTCTTC. This sequence encodes CASSRIASGNYNEQFF. Full variable domain (rest looked up from reference TRBV5-1 and TRBJ2-1): KAGVTQTPRYLIKTRGQQVTLSCSPISGHRSVSWYQQTPGQGLQFLFEYFSETQRNKGNFPGRFSGRQFSNSRSEMNVSTLELGDSALYLCASSRIASGNYNEQFFGPGTRLTVL.

This clone was detected only a few times. This chain uses TRBV27 with TRBJ2-2; 12 bases map to TRBD1. This CDR3 spans 17 amino acids. V shed 5 bases and J 6 bases; nucleotides not matched to a gene: 10. Germline CDR1 is MNHEY and CDR2 is SMNVEV (reference sequence). CDR3 amino acids: CASSPRGTGGIAGELFF. Written as DNA, the CDR3 is TGTGCCAGCAGTCCTCGAGGGACAGGGGGCATTGCCGGGGAGCTGTTTTTT.

The chain's CDR3 is CSASSASQVDGYTF. As DNA, the CDR3 is TGCAGTGCTAGTTCAGCATCCCAGGTCGATGGCTACACCTTC. This chain uses TRBV20-1 with TRBJ1-2; no clear D. CDR3 size: 14 residues. Germline-derived CDR1 and CDR2 are DFQATT and SNEGSKA (reference sequence). The germline V and J ends were trimmed by 3 bases and 6 bases, with 17 bases remaining between them.

This chain uses TRBV6-2 or TRBV6-3 with TRBJ2-2; the D gene is possibly TRBD2 (5 bases). The CDR3 is made up of 15 amino acids. Trimming cost V 1 base and J 6 bases, with 12 bases left between them. Germline values: CDR1 MNHEY, CDR2 SVGEGT. CDR3 in amino acids: CASSYFEDWAGELFF. CDR3 sequence (DNA): TGTGCCAGCAGTTACTTTGAGGACTGGGCCGGGGAGCTGTTTTTT.

The chain uses TRBV30 and TRBJ1-1; possibly TRBD1 for D (6 bases). V gave up 0 bases and J gave up 0 bases, with 11 bases separating them. The CDR3 is made up of 15 amino acids. Germline CDR1 GTSNPN, CDR2 SVGIG (reference sequence). The CDR3 loop is CAWSVGGHMNTEAFF. CDR3 DNA: TGTGCCTGGAGTGTAGGGGGACACATGAACACTGAAGCTTTCTTT.

The chain joins TRBV5-8 to TRBJ2-1; the match to TRBD2 covers 8 bases. Germline CDR1 reads SGHTS; CDR2 reads YDEGEE. J was trimmed by 5 bases and V by 0 bases; bases with no gene match: 13. This CDR3 contains 18 residues. For the CDR3, the DNA is TGTGCCAGCAGCTTGGGGCGCCAACGGGAGGGCCCACACAATGAGCAGTTCTTC. This encodes CASSLGRQREGPHNEQFF.

The genes are TRBV2 and TRBJ2-3; 7 nucleotides line up with TRBD1. The germline CDR1 and CDR2 sequences are SNHLY and FYNNEI. J lost 5 bases, V lost 7 bases, and 15 bases had no gene match. This CDR3 comprises 16 residues. CDR3 residues: CASMQEGARGVDTQYF. CDR3 nucleotide sequence: TGTGCCAGCATGCAAGAGGGGGCGCGAGGGGTAGATACGCAGTATTTT.